Presented here are 31 T cell receptor beta chains from one specimen sequenced in a study of cytomegalovirus exposure and HLA in healthy donors. PCR involved 60 Vbeta and 13 Jbeta primers. Assay used: immunoSEQ multiplex PCR; TCRdb lists only in-frame clones, some missing. The table has roughly 160,000 clones, approximately 84% seen once. The sequenced sample was PBMCs. All receptors come from a man in his thirties or forties in good health and CMV-seropositive.

This clone occurred a few times. The rearrangement joins TRBV19 to TRBJ1-2; a possible D gene is TRBD1 (5 bases). CDR3 length equals 15 residues. V was clipped by 5 bases and J by 1 base, with 14 bases between them. Germline CDR1 LNHDA, CDR2 SQIVND (reference sequence). CDR3 DNA sequence: TGTGCCAGTAGTGGCCGAGACAGCTTTAACTATGGCTACACCTTC. As protein: CASSGRDSFNYGYTF.

This chain uses TRBV5-1 with TRBJ2-5; 10 bases agree with TRBD1. Per germline, CDR1 SGHRS and CDR2 YFSETQ. The V gene end was trimmed by 1 base and the J gene end by 11 bases; junction bases not matched to a gene: 11. The CDR3 length is 15 residues. CDR3 protein: CASSLRGTGAGEQYF. CDR3 coding DNA: TGCGCCAGCAGCTTGCGAGGGACAGGGGCAGGGGAGCAGTACTTC.

The J gene is TRBJ2-2, the V gene TRBV5-1; a possible D gene is TRBD2 (6 bases). CDR1 is SGHRS, CDR2 YFSETQ, per germline. Deletions cut 3 bases from V and 3 bases from J, with 12 bases between. The CDR3 is made up of 15 amino acids. CDR3 sequence (DNA): TGCGCCAGCAGCTCCCGGGACTTTCACACCGGGGAGCTGTTTTTT. Translated, it gives CASSSRDFHTGELFF.

This sequence joins TRBV9 and TRBJ2-6; a weak D match, TRBD1 (6 bases). The germline gives CDR1 SGDLS, CDR2 YYNGEE. The CDR3 contains 19 residues. Deletions cut 5 bases from V and 2 bases from J, with 23 bases between. CDR3 in DNA: TGTGCCAGCAGTAAATCAACCTCTACAGGGCTCCCTGGGGCCAACGTCCTGACTTTC. It translates to CASSKSTSTGLPGANVLTF. The full variable domain, its missing parts supplied by reference TRBV9 and TRBJ2-6, is DSGVTQTPKHLITATGQRVTLRCSPRSGDLSVYWYQQSLDQGLQFLIQYYNGEERAKGNILERFSAQQFPDLHSELNLSSLELGDSALYFCASSKSTSTGLPGANVLTFGAGSRLTVL.

The V and J genes are TRBV7-9 and TRBJ1-1; the match to TRBD1 covers 12 bases. V was clipped by 6 bases and J by 10 bases; unmatched bases: 3. This CDR3 has 12 residues. CDR1 is SEHNR, CDR2 FQNEAQ, per germline (reference sequence). This CDR3 reads CASRGQGAAAFF. DNA of the CDR3: TGTGCCAGCAGGGGACAGGGGGCGGCAGCTTTCTTT.

The gene calls are TRBV9 and TRBJ1-1, with D perhaps TRBD1 (5 bases). CDR3 length: 15 residues. The ends were cut back, 0 bases at V and 1 base at J, with 10 bases in the middle. CDR1 is SGDLS and CDR2 is YYNGEE in the germline V gene. In DNA form, the CDR3 reads TGTGCCAGCAGCGTAGAAATCGGGGGGAACACTGAAGCTTTCTTT. Its translation: CASSVEIGGNTEAFF.

The genes are TRBV2 and TRBJ2-6, with 8 bases aligning to TRBD1. Germline CDR1 is SNHLY and CDR2 is FYNNEI. The CDR3 runs 16 residues. V shed 7 bases, J shed 3 bases, and the junction held 8 bases outside the gene matches. The DNA for the CDR3 is TGTGCCAGCATAAGGACAGGGTGGAATGGGGCCAACGTCCTGACTTTC. Protein: CASIRTGWNGANVLTF.

The chain is built from TRBV19 and TRBJ1-2, with 8 bases that match TRBD1. The CDR3 extends over 15 amino acids. The germline V gene encodes CDR1 LNHDA and CDR2 SQIVND (reference sequence). Unmatched junction bases numbered 7, after V lost 1 base and J lost 6 bases. The CDR3 sequence is CASSIGPGTGDGYTF. CDR3 DNA: TGTGCCAGTAGTATAGGCCCCGGGACAGGAGATGGCTACACCTTC.

This clone was counted only a few times. The genes are TRBV2 and TRBJ1-5, with D perhaps TRBD1 (5 bases). The CDR3 length is 12 residues. Germline CDR1 and CDR2: SNHLY and FYNNEI. The V end lost 4 bases, the J end lost 7 bases, and 8 bases lay between the germline ends. The CDR3 DNA is TGTGCCAGCAGTGTACAGGCCCAGCCCCAGCATTTT. This gives the protein CASSVQAQPQHF.

J is TRBJ1-5 and V is TRBV19; TRBD1 aligns across 8 bases. Germline CDR1 and CDR2: LNHDA and SQIVND (reference sequence). The J segment lost 2 bases and the V segment lost 7 bases, leaving 7 bases of the junction unmatched. The CDR3 runs to 15 residues. DNA for the CDR3: TGTGCCAGTACCCCCAGGGGGCTGGGCAATCAGCCCCAGCATTTT. The encoded protein is CASTPRGLGNQPQHF. Full variable domain (remainder filled in from reference TRBV19 and TRBJ1-5): DGGITQSPKYLFRKEGQNVTLSCEQNLNHDAMYWYRQDPGQGLRLIYYSQIVNDFQKGDIAEGYSVSREKKESFPLTVTSAQKNPTAFYLCASTPRGLGNQPQHFGDGTRLSIL.

This clone has a single count. The chain couples TRBV4-3 to TRBJ2-2; 8 positions agree with TRBD2. Trimming at V came to 4 bases and at J to 6 bases, leaving 10 bases not matched to a gene. Germline assignment: CDR1 LGHNA and CDR2 YSLEER. CDR3 size: 16 residues. The CDR3 coding sequence is TGCGCCAGCAGCCCCTACCCGACTAGCGTATCCGGGGAGCTGTTTTTT. Translation: CASSPYPTSVSGELFF.

The V and J genes are TRBV5-1 and TRBJ1-1; no clear D gene. CDR1 and CDR2 from the germline V gene are SGHRS and YFSETQ. The CDR3 covers 13 residues. V was trimmed by 1 base and J by 1 base, leaving 5 bases between them. CDR3: CASSLPGNTEAFF. The CDR3 DNA sequence: TGCGCCAGCAGCTTGCCCGGGAACACTGAAGCTTTCTTT.

The chain has TRBV4-1 and TRBJ2-5; D not resolved. Deletions cut 1 base from V and 1 base from J, with 10 bases between. The CDR3 runs to 15 residues. CDR1 is MGHRA, CDR2 YSYEKL, per germline. CDR3 sequence: CASSQGWAIQETQYF. In DNA form, the CDR3 reads TGCGCCAGCAGCCAAGGGTGGGCTATCCAAGAGACCCAGTACTTC.

Regarding this clone: The same CDR3 is also encoded by other DNA sequences in this sample. The chain carries TRBV18 and TRBJ2-7, with 7 bases identical to TRBD2. Trimming removed 3 bases from V and 3 bases from J; junction bases left unmatched: 5. The CDR3 loop spans 14 amino acids. Germline assignment: CDR1 KGHSH and CDR2 LQKENI. Written as DNA, the CDR3 is TGTGCCAGCTCACCTACGGGAGGCGGCTACGAGCAGTACTTC. Protein sequence: CASSPTGGGYEQYF.

The chain carries TRBV7-9 and TRBJ2-2; 11 positions match TRBD2. The CDR3 contains 17 residues. Germline CDR1 reads SEHNR; CDR2 reads FQNEAQ (reference sequence). The trim removed 6 bases at V and 7 bases at J, leaving 13 bases unmatched. CDR3 sequence reads: CASSIRLGLAADGELFF. The CDR3 bases are TGTGCCAGCAGTATACGTCTGGGACTAGCGGCTGACGGGGAGCTGTTTTTT.

The chain links TRBV18 to TRBJ2-7, with 7 bases that match TRBD2. Germline assignment: CDR1 KGHSH and CDR2 LQKENI. The junction had 1 base not matched to a gene; V was cut back by 4 bases and J by 4 bases. CDR3 length equals 12 residues. The CDR3 DNA reads as TGTGCCAGCTCACGGGGGGGTTACGAGCAGTACTTC. It specifies CASSRGGYEQYF.

The chain employs TRBV7-9 and TRBJ2-1, with TRBD2 identical over 12 bases. The CDR3 runs to 14 residues. The germline CDR1 and CDR2 sequences are SEHNR and FQNEAQ (reference sequence). Trimming cost V 1 base and J 9 bases; bases outside gene matches: 1. Here the CDR3 reads CASSLVGLAGEQFF. The CDR3 coding sequence is TGTGCCAGCAGCTTAGTGGGACTAGCGGGTGAGCAGTTCTTC.

The V and J genes are TRBV14 and TRBJ1-1, with a possible D match to TRBD1 (5 bases). The CDR3 contains 14 residues. V lost 1 base and J lost 3, with 9 bases in between. Germline CDR1 reads SGHDN; CDR2 reads FVKESK. The DNA for the CDR3 is TGTGCCAGCAGCCAAGGGTGGGGGGACACTGAAGCTTTCTTT. Protein: CASSQGWGDTEAFF.

This chain connects TRBV19 to TRBJ2-7; D is unresolved. This CDR3 has 14 amino acids. V lost 3 bases, J lost 0 bases, and 9 bases lay in between. CDR1 and CDR2 from the germline V gene are LNHDA and SQIVND (reference sequence). The CDR3 loop reads CASSMTMSSYEQYF. The CDR3 DNA is TGTGCCAGTAGTATGACAATGAGCTCCTACGAGCAGTACTTC.

The chain combines TRBV7-8 with TRBJ1-1, with D unclear. Trimming took off 0 bases at V and 5 bases at J, with 7 bases between the two ends. CDR1 is SGHVS, CDR2 FQNEAQ, per germline. The CDR3 loop spans 13 amino acids. CDR3 in DNA: TGTGCCAGCAGCTTAGCGGCCTGGACTGAAGCTTTCTTT. Its translation is CASSLAAWTEAFF.

J is TRBJ2-5 and V is TRBV6-1; D perhaps matches TRBD2 (5 bases). CDR3 length: 15 residues. The V gene lost 5 bases and the J gene lost 5 bases, with 18 bases spanning the gap. Germline CDR1 MNHNS, CDR2 SASEGT. CDR3 region: CASSPGVGVGETQYF. The CDR3 bases are TGTGCCAGCAGTCCCGGGGTGGGAGTCGGGGAGACCCAGTACTTC.

The chain recombines TRBV18 with TRBJ1-4; D remains unclear. The CDR3 loop spans 14 amino acids. The V gene's germline CDR1 is KGHSH and CDR2 LQKENI. Trimming took off 1 base at V and 7 bases at J, with 10 bases between the two ends. The CDR3 sequence: CASSPRVEVEKLFF. The CDR3 DNA reads as TGTGCCAGCTCACCACGGGTAGAGGTTGAAAAACTGTTTTTT.

The chain employs TRBV9 and TRBJ1-3; 9 bases map to TRBD1. Trimming cost V 7 bases and J 6 bases; bases outside gene matches: 14. The CDR3 sequence is 16 residues long. CDR1 is SGDLS and CDR2 is YYNGEE in the germline V gene. CDR3 in DNA: TGTGCCAGCTTCAGTAGAACAGGGGGCAACCAAAACACCATATATTTT. It is translated as CASFSRTGGNQNTIYF. Drawing the rest from reference TRBV9 and TRBJ1-3, the complete variable domain is DSGVTQTPKHLITATGQRVTLRCSPRSGDLSVYWYQQSLDQGLQFLIQYYNGEERAKGNILERFSAQQFPDLHSELNLSSLELGDSALYFCASFSRTGGNQNTIYFGEGSWLTVV.

This chain uses TRBV9 with TRBJ2-3; 10 bases match TRBD2. Germline loops: CDR1 SGDLS, CDR2 YYNGEE. Trimming at V came to 0 bases and at J to 6 bases, leaving 7 bases not matched to a gene. This CDR3 contains 16 residues. This chain's CDR3 is CASSVAASGRGDTQYF. The CDR3 nucleotides are TGTGCCAGCAGCGTAGCTGCTAGCGGGAGAGGTGATACGCAGTATTTT.

This sequence joins TRBV4-1 and TRBJ2-5; D ambiguous. The V gene's germline CDR1 is MGHRA and CDR2 YSYEKL. Between the trimmed V and J ends, which lost 0 bases and 3 bases, there was a span of 8 bases. The CDR3 sequence is 14 residues long. CDR3 bases: TGCGCCAGCAGCCAAGATTTCGTCGAAGAGACCCAGTACTTC. Its protein product is CASSQDFVEETQYF.

The chain has TRBV28 and TRBJ2-5; D uncertain. The DNA end lines up better with TRBJ2-7; the J call may be wrong. The CDR3 totals 13 residues. From germline, CDR1 is MDHEN and CDR2 SYDVKM. CDR3: CASSLKSYYEQYF. The CDR3 bases are TGTGCCAGCAGTTTAAAAAGTTACTACGAGCAGTACTTC.

V usage is TRBV30 and J usage is TRBJ1-5, with a tentative D call TRBD1 (6 bases). The length of the CDR3 is 14 residues. Per the germline V gene, CDR1 is GTSNPN and CDR2 is SVGIG (reference sequence). The ends were cut back, 3 bases at V and 6 bases at J, with 15 bases in the middle. CDR3: CAWRPGGSAQPQHF. The CDR3 DNA reads as TGTGCCTGGAGGCCGGGGGGCTCAGCTCAGCCCCAGCATTTT.

This clone was observed a single time. The CDR3 coding sequence is TGTGCCAGCAGGACAGGGGGCTTCTATGGCTACACCTTC. Protein: CASRTGGFYGYTF. J is TRBJ1-2 and V is TRBV6-5; 10 bases are a match to TRBD1. V lost 6 bases and J lost 4; bases outside the gene matches: 2. Germline V gene lookup returns CDR1 MNHEY and CDR2 SVGAGI. The length of the CDR3 is 13 residues.

The chain couples TRBV18 to TRBJ2-2, with 7 nucleotides matching TRBD1. The CDR3 has 15 amino acids. The ends lost 5 bases at V and 6 bases at J; junction bases unmatched: 9. Looked up from germline, CDR1 is KGHSH and CDR2 is LQKENI. The CDR3: CASSTDRVSSGELFF. CDR3 in DNA: TGTGCCAGCTCAACCGACAGGGTGTCGTCCGGGGAGCTGTTTTTT.

There are many counts of this clone. The gene calls are TRBV15 and TRBJ2-3; weak D call: TRBD2 (6 bases). The germline gives CDR1 LNHNV, CDR2 YYDKDF (reference sequence). Trimming took off 0 bases at V and 2 bases at J, with 15 bases between the two ends. The CDR3 has 17 residues. CDR3 protein: CATSRDLRDPPTDTQYF. CDR3 bases: TGTGCCACCAGCAGAGATTTGCGGGATCCGCCCACAGATACGCAGTATTTT.

V is TRBV15 and J is TRBJ2-5, with no clear D. CDR3 length: 15 residues. CDR1 and CDR2 from the germline V gene are LNHNV and YYDKDF (reference sequence). V lost 0 bases and J lost 4, with 12 bases in between. The CDR3 reads CATSRDTNRVETQYF. The CDR3 DNA reads as TGTGCCACCAGCAGAGATACCAACCGGGTAGAGACCCAGTACTTC.